These 22 T cell receptor beta chains share one sample of origin, sequenced in a study of CD8 T cells in ankylosing spondylitis. Study results and caveats: A motif of 8 or 9 highly homologous TCR beta variants was seen as apparently characteristic of ankylosing spondylitis blood.

Using its own MiXCR run on the 5' RACE reads, TCRdb lists one record per CDR3 protein. This table holds fewer than 650,000 distinct CDR3 sequences, about 12% found once. For these receptors, no antigen is known. Sequenced input: blood, either unsorted or a sorted T cell fraction (not recorded which). The receptor source for this set is a male donor with ankylosing spondylitis.

This clonotype was counted at least ten times. The chain is built from TRBV5-1 and TRBJ2-1, with 8 nucleotides matching TRBD2. J lost 12 bases, V lost 4 bases, and 12 bases had no gene match. The CDR3 contains 14 residues. CDR1 and CDR2 (germline): SGHRS, YFSETQ. The CDR3 loop is CASSVELAEVGQFF. CDR3 sequence (DNA): TGCGCCAGCAGCGTCGAACTAGCGGAGGTTGGGCAGTTCTTC.

V gene TRBV18 combines with J gene TRBJ1-3; D not resolved. Between the trimmed V and J ends, which lost 2 bases and 0 bases, there was a span of 11 bases. The CDR3 is 16 residues long. Germline V gene lookup returns CDR1 KGHSH and CDR2 LQKENI. The CDR3 protein is CASSPNKGGSGNTIYF. The CDR3, as DNA: TGTGCCAGCTCACCAAACAAGGGTGGCTCTGGAAACACCATATATTTT. The full variable domain, completed using reference TRBV18 and TRBJ1-3, is NAGVMQNPRHLVRRRGQEARLRCSPMKGHSHVYWYRQLPEEGLKFMVYLQKENIIDESGMPKERFSAEFPKEGPSILRIQQVVRGDSAAYFCASSPNKGGSGNTIYFGEGSWLTVV.

This clonotype was seen more than once but under ten times. The chain employs TRBV20-1 and TRBJ2-7; D gene ambiguous. The ends were cut back, 4 bases at V and 7 bases at J, with 17 bases in the middle. Germline V lookup: CDR1 DFQATT, CDR2 SNEGSKA (reference sequence). CDR3 length: 13 amino acids. CDR3 DNA: TGCAGTGCTACTCCCGGCTTAACTGGGGAGCAGTACTTC. Translation gives CSATPGLTGEQYF.

A few counts support this clonotype. This rearrangement joins TRBV10-3 to TRBJ2-1; 13 bases are shared with TRBD2. Germline trimming cut 11 bases from V and 5 bases from J; bases unmatched to any gene: 6. The CDR3 sequence is 14 residues long. Germline V gives CDR1 ENHRY, CDR2 SYGVKD. The CDR3 coding sequence is TGTGCCTCACGCGGGACTAGCGGGGACAATGAGCAGTTCTTC. This codes for CASRGTSGDNEQFF.

This clonotype was seen many times. The chain recombines TRBV3-1 with TRBJ2-3; no firm D call. With 3 bases removed from V and 2 bases from J, the gap between germline ends came to 0 bases. The CDR3 spans 11 residues. Germline CDR1 and CDR2: LGHDT and YNNKEL (reference sequence). CDR3 amino acids: CASSHTDTQYF. In nucleotides, the CDR3 is TGTGCCAGCAGCCACACAGATACGCAGTATTTT.

In its sample, this clonotype was seen a few times. The genes are TRBV7-2 and TRBJ2-3; weak D call: TRBD1 (5 bases). The CDR3 has 17 residues. Germline values: CDR1 SGHTA, CDR2 FQGNSA. Trimming left V 8 bases short and J 4 bases short, with 25 bases between. CDR3 in amino acids: CASDPLSGNRLADTQYF. The DNA for the CDR3 is TGTGCCAGCGACCCTCTCTCTGGGAACAGGCTTGCAGATACGCAGTATTTT. Drawing the rest from reference TRBV7-2 and TRBJ2-3, the complete variable domain is GAGVSQSPSNKVTEKGKDVELRCDPISGHTALYWYRQSLGQGLEFLIYFQGNSAPDKSGLPSDRFSAERTGGSVSTLTIQRTQQEDSAVYLCASDPLSGNRLADTQYFGPGTRLTVL.

This clonotype was seen repeatedly, ten times or more. This chain joins TRBV15 and TRBJ2-5; D possibly corresponds to TRBD2 (6 bases). The CDR3 has 17 residues. Trimming pared 0 bases from V and 2 bases from J, leaving 16 bases between. Germline assignment: CDR1 LNHNV and CDR2 YYDKDF (reference sequence). CDR3 region: CATSRDPTGVPQETQYF. The CDR3 coding sequence is TGTGCCACCAGCAGAGATCCTACGGGAGTACCGCAAGAGACCCAGTACTTC.

This clonotype was detected many times. The CDR3 is CSARDAGESTDTQYF. In DNA, the CDR3 is TGCAGTGCTAGAGACGCGGGAGAAAGCACAGATACGCAGTATTTT. V is TRBV20-1 and J is TRBJ2-3; TRBD2 agrees at 7 bases. The CDR3 spans 15 residues. Germline V gene sequence: CDR1 DFQATT, CDR2 SNEGSKA (reference sequence). Trimming cost V 0 bases and J 0 bases; bases outside gene matches: 3.

The V and J genes are TRBV6-5 and TRBJ1-4, with D unclear. Germline values: CDR1 MNHEY, CDR2 SVGAGI. Trimming removed 2 bases at V and 10 bases at J, with 20 bases between. CDR3 length equals 16 residues. In DNA, the CDR3 is TGTGCCAGCAGTTACGATCCTGCAGGTGGAGGCCGAAAACTGTTTTTT. Residues: CASSYDPAGGGRKLFF.

This clonotype is a singleton in its sample. CDR3 nucleotide sequence: TGCGCCAGCAGCCAAGCGGGAGTCTCCTACAATGAGCAGTTCTTC. This gives the protein CASSQAGVSYNEQFF. The chain uses TRBV4-1 and TRBJ2-1, with D possibly matching TRBD2 (6 bases). Trimming left V 1 base short and J 0 bases short, with 7 bases between. The germline CDR1 and CDR2 sequences are MGHRA and YSYEKL. This CDR3 comprises 15 residues.

This clonotype came up a few times. V is TRBV12-3 or TRBV12-4 and J is TRBJ2-1, with TRBD2 identical over 9 bases. With V trimmed by 4 bases and J by 10 bases, 5 bases remained unmatched. The CDR3 covers 13 residues. The CDR3, as DNA: TGTGCCAGCAGTTCATCTAGCGGGGCCGAGCAGTTCTTC. Protein product: CASSSSSGAEQFF.

The chain joins TRBV18 to TRBJ2-1; 12 positions match TRBD2. The CDR3 runs to 16 residues. The J segment lost 8 bases and the V segment lost 1 base, leaving 6 bases of the junction unmatched. Germline V gene sequence: CDR1 KGHSH, CDR2 LQKENI. CDR3 residues: CASSPRGTSGFDEQFF. The CDR3, as DNA: TGTGCCAGCTCACCACGAGGGACTAGCGGGTTTGATGAGCAGTTCTTC.

This chain links TRBV30 with TRBJ2-7; TRBD2 matches 7 bases. CDR1 is GTSNPN, CDR2 SVGIG, per germline (reference sequence). This CDR3 region has 15 residues. Trimming removed 0 bases from V and 9 bases from J; junction bases left unmatched: 14. The CDR3 region is CAWSVTRLGGLGQYF. CDR3 sequence (DNA): TGTGCCTGGAGTGTAACCCGGCTAGGAGGACTAGGGCAGTACTTC.

This clonotype occurred a few times. J is TRBJ1-2 and V is TRBV7-2; 8 bases line up with TRBD1. Germline V gene lookup returns CDR1 SGHTA and CDR2 FQGNSA. This CDR3 is 16 amino acids long. The junction had 10 bases not matched to a gene; V was cut back by 3 bases and J by 4 bases. This CDR3 reads CASSFPPGTGGYGYTF. CDR3 coding DNA: TGTGCCAGCAGCTTCCCCCCAGGCACAGGGGGCTATGGCTACACCTTC. Variable domain in full (rest from reference TRBV7-2 and TRBJ1-2): GAGVSQSPSNKVTEKGKDVELRCDPISGHTALYWYRQSLGQGLEFLIYFQGNSAPDKSGLPSDRFSAERTGGSVSTLTIQRTQQEDSAVYLCASSFPPGTGGYGYTFGSGTRLTVV.

This clonotype was detected many times. Compared with germline, one end of the junction differs, possibly owing to a read error. V usage is TRBV20-1 and J usage is TRBJ2-2; TRBD1 matches at 8 bases. Looked up from germline, CDR1 is DFQATT and CDR2 is SNEGSKA (reference sequence). The CDR3 covers 14 residues. The CDR3, as DNA: TGCAGTGCACCTCGGACAGGGAACGCCGGGGAGCTGTTTTTT. It encodes CSAPRTGNAGELFF.

This chain connects TRBV27 to TRBJ1-2; TRBD1 might be the D (6 bases). This CDR3 comprises 15 residues. V gave up 5 bases and J gave up 7 bases, with 20 bases separating them. Germline V gene lookup returns CDR1 MNHEY and CDR2 SMNVEV (reference sequence). CDR3 DNA: TGTGCCAGCAGTCTGATTGGGGGCGGGGCGGCTGGCTACACCTTC. Amino acids: CASSLIGGGAAGYTF.

This clonotype was seen more than once but under ten times. The chain carries TRBV15 and TRBJ2-1; D call uncertain. The CDR3 is made up of 18 amino acids. The V end was cut by 0 bases, the J end by 2 bases, with 17 bases between. Germline CDR1 reads LNHNV; CDR2 reads YYDKDF (reference sequence). CDR3 nucleotides: TGTGCCACCAGCAGAGATCCCTCCAGTCCCACTGCCTACAATGAGCAGTTCTTC. Amino acids: CATSRDPSSPTAYNEQFF.

This clonotype was seen a handful of times. V is TRBV15 and J is TRBJ2-3; D not certain. V lost 2 bases to trimming and J lost 2 bases, with 5 bases between them. Germline-derived CDR1 and CDR2 are LNHNV and YYDKDF (reference sequence). This CDR3 has 13 residues. CDR3 protein: CATSRSVTDTQYF. The CDR3 nucleotides are TGTGCCACCAGCAGATCCGTCACAGATACGCAGTATTTT.

CDR3 sequence (DNA): TGCGCCAGCAGCTTGGGCCACCGGGAGACCCAGTACTTC. It is translated as CASSLGHRETQYF. The V gene is TRBV5-1, the J gene TRBJ2-5; no definite D call. Trimming took 0 bases from V and 5 from J, leaving 8 bases between them. The CDR3 contains 13 residues. In germline, CDR1 is SGHRS, CDR2 YFSETQ. The full variable domain, in which reference TRBV5-1 and TRBJ2-5 provide the parts outside the CDR3, is KAGVTQTPRYLIKTRGQQVTLSCSPISGHRSVSWYQQTPGQGLQFLFEYFSETQRNKGNFPGRFSGRQFSNSRSEMNVSTLELGDSALYLCASSLGHRETQYFGPGTRLLVL.

This clonotype was recorded at least ten times. The chain combines TRBV7-2 with TRBJ2-7; TRBD2 matches 7 bases. Germline CDR1 and CDR2: SGHTA and FQGNSA. The trim removed 3 bases at V and 5 bases at J, leaving 7 bases unmatched. The CDR3 runs to 14 residues. CDR3 amino acids: CASSFSRETNEQYF. The CDR3, as DNA: TGTGCCAGCAGCTTTTCGCGGGAGACTAACGAGCAGTACTTC.

This chain joins TRBV28 and TRBJ2-1, with a tentative D call TRBD2 (5 bases). V was cut by 4 bases and J by 12 bases, with 13 bases left in between. Germline values: CDR1 MDHEN, CDR2 SYDVKM. The CDR3 covers 12 residues. CDR3 DNA: TGTGCCAGCAGTTCCAACAGCGGCTTGCAGTTCTTC. Encoded protein: CASSSNSGLQFF.

This clonotype was observed at least ten times. V gene TRBV27 combines with J gene TRBJ1-1; 11 bases align to TRBD1. Germline values: CDR1 MNHEY, CDR2 SMNVEV (reference sequence). Trimming at V came to 4 bases and at J to 6 bases, leaving 7 bases not matched to a gene. The CDR3 spans 15 residues. The CDR3 loop is CASSSPGTGGPEAFF. CDR3 in DNA: TGTGCCAGCAGTTCGCCCGGGACAGGGGGTCCTGAAGCTTTCTTT.